This passage covers 10 T cell receptor beta chains from one sample sequenced in a study of blood T cells in healthy people across ages. A second roughly 6 to 11 cycle PCR used barcoded and J-beta primers. TCRdb analysed the 5' RACE reads with MiXCR anew, one entry per CDR3 protein. The data hold about 800,000 distinct CDR3 sequences, with 25% observed a single time. The same data also went into a second study, on T cells of mothers and their children.

What was sequenced was blood. The receptors stem from a boy aged 5-17 years in good health.

Note on this clonotype: One end of the junction does not line up with germline, which may come from a read error. V and J are TRBV20-1 and TRBJ1-2; unclear D gene. The CDR3 loop spans 14 amino acids. The germline V gene has CDR1 DFQATT and CDR2 SNEGSKA (reference sequence). The CDR3 nucleotides are TGCAGTGCTAGAGCGCCGGACCCGAACTATGGCTTCACCTTC. Residues: CSARAPDPNYGFTF.

This clonotype was seen repeatedly, ten times or more. This chain connects TRBV20-1 to TRBJ2-7, with D perhaps TRBD1 (5 bases). This CDR3 spans 15 amino acids. Germline CDR1 and CDR2: DFQATT and SNEGSKA (reference sequence). Trimming removed 1 base at V and 6 bases at J, with 19 bases between. CDR3 DNA sequence: TGCAGTGCTAGAGGCGGCCAGGGAAGGGCTATCGAGCAGTACTTC. Translating it yields CSARGGQGRAIEQYF.

The gene calls are TRBV19 and TRBJ2-1; D is perhaps TRBD1 (6 bases). V was shortened by 4 bases and J by 2 bases, with 12 bases between the two germline ends. The CDR3 is 15 residues long. Germline V gives CDR1 LNHDA, CDR2 SQIVND (reference sequence). The CDR3 sequence is CASSKTGSAYNEQFF. In DNA, the CDR3 is TGTGCCAGTAGTAAGACAGGTTCAGCCTACAATGAGCAGTTCTTC.

The J gene is TRBJ2-7, the V gene TRBV20-1, with 7 bases identical to TRBD2. CDR1 and CDR2 (germline): DFQATT, SNEGSKA (reference sequence). This CDR3 comprises 13 residues. Trimming at V came to 6 bases and at J to 2 bases, leaving 7 bases not matched to a gene. The CDR3 is CSAGGEYPYEQYF. The CDR3 DNA reads as TGCAGTGCGGGGGGGGAGTACCCCTACGAGCAGTACTTC.

The CDR3 DNA reads TGTGCCAGCAGTGAACAACGGGCAGGGGGCGAAGAGACCCAGTACTTC. This sequence encodes CASSEQRAGGEETQYF. The chain couples TRBV2 to TRBJ2-5; 8 bases agree with TRBD1. Germline V gives CDR1 SNHLY, CDR2 FYNNEI. V was clipped by 2 bases and J by 3 bases; unmatched bases: 8. The CDR3 runs 16 residues.

This clonotype was seen a handful of times. This chain joins TRBV27 and TRBJ2-3; no clear D. Deletions cut 3 bases from V and 2 bases from J, with 9 bases between. The germline V gene encodes CDR1 MNHEY and CDR2 SMNVEV (reference sequence). This CDR3 spans 14 amino acids. The CDR3 coding sequence is TGTGCCAGCAGTTTTTTAGACTCCACAGATACGCAGTATTTT. Translation gives CASSFLDSTDTQYF.

This clonotype has a handful of counts. The chain couples TRBV13 to TRBJ1-1, with 11 positions matching TRBD1. CDR3 length: 16 amino acids. The J segment lost 0 bases and the V segment lost 4 bases, leaving 4 bases of the junction unmatched. Germline CDR1 reads PRHDT; CDR2 reads FYEKMQ (reference sequence). CDR3 nucleotide sequence: TGTGCCAGCAGCTACGGGACAGGGGGACTGAACACTGAAGCTTTCTTT. Residues: CASSYGTGGLNTEAFF.

This chain connects TRBV5-1 to TRBJ2-5; D may be TRBD2 (6 bases). Trimming took off 3 bases at V and 5 bases at J, with 11 bases between the two ends. The CDR3 is 13 amino acids. Germline CDR1 SGHRS, CDR2 YFSETQ. The CDR3 DNA reads as TGCGCCAGCAGCTCTTGGGGGGTCGAGACCCAGTACTTC. Translated: CASSSWGVETQYF.

This clonotype came up a few times. The CDR3 sequence: CASSTGTVSSRTEAFF. The CDR3 DNA reads TGTGCCAGCAGTACCGGGACAGTGTCGAGTAGGACTGAAGCTTTCTTT. The chain is built from TRBV5-6 and TRBJ1-1, with TRBD1 matching over 7 bases. CDR1 is SGHDT, CDR2 YYEEEE, per germline. This CDR3 contains 16 residues. V trimming: 5 bases; J trimming: 5 bases; junction bases outside the gene matches: 15.

The chain couples TRBV7-9 to TRBJ2-5; TRBD2 matches 9 bases. Near its end, the DNA agrees better with TRBJ2-1, so the J call may be wrong. The CDR3 totals 14 residues. Per the germline V gene, CDR1 is SEHNR and CDR2 is FQNEAQ (reference sequence). The CDR3 DNA is TGTGCCACCGGGGAAGCGGGAGGCTGGAATGAGCAGTTCTTC. It is translated as CATGEAGGWNEQFF.